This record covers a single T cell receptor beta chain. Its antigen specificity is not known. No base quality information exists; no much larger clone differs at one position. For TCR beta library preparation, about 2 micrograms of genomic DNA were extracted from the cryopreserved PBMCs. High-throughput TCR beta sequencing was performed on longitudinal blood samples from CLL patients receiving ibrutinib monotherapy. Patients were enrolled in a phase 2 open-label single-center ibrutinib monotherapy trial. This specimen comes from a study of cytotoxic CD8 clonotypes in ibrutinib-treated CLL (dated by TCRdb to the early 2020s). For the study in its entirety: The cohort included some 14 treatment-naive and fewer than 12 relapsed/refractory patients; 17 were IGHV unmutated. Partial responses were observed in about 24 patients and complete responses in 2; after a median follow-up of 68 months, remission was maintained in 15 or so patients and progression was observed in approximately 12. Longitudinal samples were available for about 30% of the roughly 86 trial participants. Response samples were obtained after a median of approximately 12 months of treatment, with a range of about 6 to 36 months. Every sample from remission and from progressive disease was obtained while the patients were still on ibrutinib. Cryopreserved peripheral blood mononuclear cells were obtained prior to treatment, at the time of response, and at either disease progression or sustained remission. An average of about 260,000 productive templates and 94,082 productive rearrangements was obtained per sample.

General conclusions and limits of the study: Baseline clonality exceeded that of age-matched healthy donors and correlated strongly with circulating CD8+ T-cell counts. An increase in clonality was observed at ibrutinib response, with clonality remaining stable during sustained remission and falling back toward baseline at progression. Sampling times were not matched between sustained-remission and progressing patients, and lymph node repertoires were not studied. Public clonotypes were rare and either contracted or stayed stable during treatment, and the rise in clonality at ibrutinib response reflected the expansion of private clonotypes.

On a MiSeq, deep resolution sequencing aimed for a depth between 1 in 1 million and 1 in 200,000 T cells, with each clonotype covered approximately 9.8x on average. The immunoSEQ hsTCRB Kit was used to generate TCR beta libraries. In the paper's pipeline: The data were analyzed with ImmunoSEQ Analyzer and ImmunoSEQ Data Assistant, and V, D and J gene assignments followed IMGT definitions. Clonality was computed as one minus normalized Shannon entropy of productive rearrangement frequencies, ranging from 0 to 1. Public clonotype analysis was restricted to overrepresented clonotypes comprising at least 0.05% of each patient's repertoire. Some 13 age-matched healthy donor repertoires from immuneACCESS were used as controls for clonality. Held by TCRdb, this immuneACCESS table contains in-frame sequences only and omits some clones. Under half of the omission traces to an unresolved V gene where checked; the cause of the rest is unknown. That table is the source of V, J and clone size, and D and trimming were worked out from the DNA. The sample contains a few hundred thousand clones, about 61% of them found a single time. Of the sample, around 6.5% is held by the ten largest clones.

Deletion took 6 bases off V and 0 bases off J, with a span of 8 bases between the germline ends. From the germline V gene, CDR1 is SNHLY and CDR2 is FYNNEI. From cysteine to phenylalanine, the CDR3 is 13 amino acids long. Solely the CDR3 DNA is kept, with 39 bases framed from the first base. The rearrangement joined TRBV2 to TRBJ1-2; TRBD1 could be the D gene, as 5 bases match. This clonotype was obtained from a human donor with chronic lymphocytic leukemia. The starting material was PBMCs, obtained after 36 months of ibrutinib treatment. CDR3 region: CASSGTPNYGYTF. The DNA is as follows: TGTGCCAGCAGCGGGACGCCTAACTATGGCTACACCTTC. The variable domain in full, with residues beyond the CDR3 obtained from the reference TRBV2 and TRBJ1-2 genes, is EPEVTQTPSHQVTQMGQEVILRCVPISNHLYFYWYRQILGQKVEFLVSFYNNEISEKSEIFDDQFSVERPDGSNFTLKIRSTKLEDSAMYFCASSGTPNYGYTFGSGTRLTVV.